Below, 11 T cell receptor beta chains from the same sample are listed, as sequenced in a study of response to subunit inactivated influenza vaccine. MiXCR, applied by TCRdb to the RT-PCR reads, yields one record per CDR3 protein. Among 200,000 to 250,000 distinct CDR3 sequences listed, 12% were seen once. The specimen was non-naive T cells sorted from PBMCs, collected less than 15 days before vaccination. These receptors came from a man in his forties or fifties who received an inactivated influenza vaccine.

The genes are TRBV6-5 and TRBJ2-5; no firm D call. The V and J ends lost 3 bases and 3 bases respectively, with 8 bases between them. CDR1 and CDR2 from the germline V gene are MNHEY and SVGAGI. The CDR3 runs 13 residues. CDR3 in amino acids: CASSYRTEETQYF. CDR3 coding DNA: TGTGCCAGCAGTTATCGGACGGAAGAGACCCAGTACTTC.

The V call is TRBV12-3 or TRBV12-4, the J call TRBJ2-6; unclear D gene. The V and J ends lost 5 bases and 2 bases respectively, with 7 bases between them. This CDR3 region has 14 residues. CDR3 amino acids: CASSRGAGANVLTF. Written as DNA, the CDR3 is TGTGCCAGCAGTCGTGGAGCTGGGGCCAACGTCCTGACTTTC.

The rearrangement joins TRBV20-1 to TRBJ2-5, with D possibly being TRBD1 or TRBD2 (5 bases each). The CDR3 covers 13 residues. The V end lost 3 bases, the J end lost 1 base, and 9 bases lay between the germline ends. The germline CDR1 and CDR2 sequences are DFQATT and SNEGSKA (reference sequence). The CDR3 DNA sequence: TGCAGTGCTAGTCGGGACGGCCAAGAGACCCAGTACTTC. As protein: CSASRDGQETQYF.

The V gene is TRBV10-3, the J gene TRBJ2-3; 14 nucleotides align to TRBD2. Germline CDR1 is ENHRY and CDR2 is SYGVKD. The V gene end was trimmed by 6 bases and the J gene end by 4 bases; junction bases not matched to a gene: 6. This CDR3 comprises 16 residues. For the CDR3, the DNA is TGTGCCATCAGGCCGGGACTAGCGGGAGAGTCAGATACGCAGTATTTT. Protein: CAIRPGLAGESDTQYF.

This clonotype was observed a handful of times. This chain links TRBV5-4 with TRBJ2-3, with 8 bases that match TRBD2. CDR1 is SGHNT, CDR2 YYREEE, per germline (reference sequence). The V segment lost 4 bases and the J segment 3 bases; nucleotides outside the gene matches: 13. This CDR3 contains 17 residues. The CDR3 DNA reads TGTGCCAGCAGCAGCCTCGTACGGGGGGGCGGAACAGATACGCAGTATTTT. Translating it yields CASSSLVRGGGTDTQYF. The variable domain in full, completed from reference TRBV5-4 and TRBJ2-3, reads ETGVTQSPTHLIKTRGQQVTLRCSSQSGHNTVSWYQQALGQGPQFIFQYYREEENGRGNFPPRFSGLQFPNYSSELNVNALELDDSALYLCASSSLVRGGGTDTQYFGPGTRLTVL.

The chain links TRBV28 to TRBJ2-1; 7 nucleotides align to TRBD1. CDR3 length: 12 residues. Per germline, CDR1 MDHEN and CDR2 SYDVKM. Trimming removed 2 bases from V and 10 bases from J; junction bases left unmatched: 2. CDR3 coding DNA: TGTGCCAGCAGTTTAATGGGACAGGAGCAGTTCTTC. Translated, it gives CASSLMGQEQFF. The full variable domain, in which reference TRBV28 and TRBJ2-1 provide the parts outside the CDR3, is DVKVTQSSRYLVKRTGEKVFLECVQDMDHENMFWYRQDPGLGLRLIYFSYDVKMKEKGDIPEGYSVSREKKERFSLILESASTNQTSMYLCASSLMGQEQFFGPGTRLTVL.

This rearrangement joins TRBV29-1 to TRBJ2-5, with 11 nucleotides matching TRBD1. CDR1 SQVTM and CDR2 ANQGSEA come from the germline V gene. J gave up 5 bases and V 6 bases, and 2 bases lay outside the gene matches. CDR3 length: 12 amino acids. CDR3 sequence reads: CSVRDRGETQYF. CDR3 DNA: TGCAGCGTCCGGGACAGGGGGGAGACCCAGTACTTC.

The V and J genes are TRBV29-1 and TRBJ1-4, with D maybe TRBD1 (5 bases). Germline loops: CDR1 SQVTM, CDR2 ANQGSEA. V dropped 4 bases and J dropped 8 bases, with 17 bases sitting between them. This CDR3 is built from 14 residues. CDR3 amino acids: CSVGWAAGTEKLFF. In DNA form, the CDR3 reads TGCAGCGTTGGATGGGCGGCAGGGACGGAAAAACTGTTTTTT.

This clonotype turned up a few times. V and J are TRBV5-6 and TRBJ2-2; no clear D. This CDR3 has 13 amino acids. Germline loops: CDR1 SGHDT, CDR2 YYEEEE. V was cut by 4 bases and J by 2 bases, with 6 bases left in between. The CDR3 loop reads CASSTVNTGELFF. The CDR3 region has the DNA TGTGCCAGCAGCACCGTAAACACCGGGGAGCTGTTTTTT.

This clonotype was seen ten or more times. J is TRBJ2-7 and V is TRBV7-2; possible D gene TRBD1, 5 bases. Trimming shortened V by 5 bases and J by 2 bases, and 19 bases separated the two germline ends. CDR1 and CDR2 (germline): SGHTA, FQGNSA. This CDR3 has 16 amino acids. In DNA, the CDR3 is TGTGCCAGCAGCCCTAGGGGCAGGCCCCCGACCTACGAGCAGTACTTC. It translates to CASSPRGRPPTYEQYF. The full variable domain, completed using reference TRBV7-2 and TRBJ2-7, is GAGVSQSPSNKVTEKGKDVELRCDPISGHTALYWYRQSLGQGLEFLIYFQGNSAPDKSGLPSDRFSAERTGGSVSTLTIQRTQQEDSAVYLCASSPRGRPPTYEQYFGPGTRLTVT.

On this clonotype: This may be a read error: a much more frequent sequence differs by one nucleotide. J is TRBJ1-6 and V is TRBV7-2; D perhaps matches TRBD1 (6 bases). CDR1 is SGHTA and CDR2 is FQGNSA in the germline V gene. Trimming removed 4 bases from V and 14 bases from J, with 12 bases in between. The CDR3 covers 12 residues. In nucleotides, the CDR3 is TGTGCCAGCAGCTATACAGGGAGCGCCCTCCACTTT. Translating it yields CASSYTGSALHF.